The 11 T cell receptor beta chains given below trace back to one sample, sequenced in a study of T cell repertoires in cytomegalovirus infection. TCRdb independently ran MiXCR on the reads; one entry per CDR3 protein. The table includes 150,000 to 200,000 distinct CDR3 sequences, roughly 30% detected once. Sequenced material: PBMCs. These receptors all stem from a human donor in good health (CMV status not recorded). Some clones in this sample may be carry-over from other donors' samples.

There are many counts of this clonotype. CDR3 residues: CASSLVGDTEAFF. As DNA, the CDR3 is TGTGCCAGCAGCTTGGTCGGGGACACTGAAGCTTTCTTT. V usage is TRBV5-5 and J usage is TRBJ1-1; D is uncertain. V was clipped by 0 bases and J by 3 bases, with 6 bases between them. This CDR3 region has 13 residues. CDR1 and CDR2 (germline): SGHKS, YYEKEE (reference sequence).

This clonotype has ten or more counts. The V call is TRBV7-2, the J call TRBJ1-4; maybe TRBD1 (6 bases). Trimming removed 0 bases at V and 2 bases at J, with 10 bases between. Germline CDR1 and CDR2: SGHTA and FQGNSA. The CDR3 is 16 amino acids. The CDR3 DNA is TGTGCCAGCAGCTTAGCTTTCAGGGGCACTAATGAAAAACTGTTTTTT. Encoded protein: CASSLAFRGTNEKLFF.

This clonotype was seen a handful of times. This rearrangement joins TRBV6-5 to TRBJ1-1, with 7 positions matching TRBD1. CDR1 and CDR2 (germline): MNHEY, SVGAGI. This CDR3 contains 14 residues. V lost 8 bases and J lost 3; bases outside the gene matches: 9. This chain's CDR3 is CASAFRGGDTEAFF. CDR3 coding DNA: TGTGCCAGCGCGTTCAGAGGGGGCGACACTGAAGCTTTCTTT.

This clonotype was found many times. The chain employs TRBV7-2 and TRBJ2-7; 8 bases line up with TRBD2. After removal of 5 bases from V and 8 bases from J, the junction contained 23 bases not matched to a gene. Germline CDR1 and CDR2: SGHTA and FQGNSA. The CDR3 covers 18 residues. CDR3 DNA sequence: TGTGCCAGCAGCCCCTCCCGCCCCCTACTAGCGGCTGGGTTCAAGCAGTACTTC. Protein sequence: CASSPSRPLLAAGFKQYF.

V is TRBV19 and J is TRBJ1-1, with D unresolved. The V gene's germline CDR1 is LNHDA and CDR2 SQIVND (reference sequence). This CDR3 is 12 amino acids long. Trimming left V 8 bases short and J 1 base short, with 8 bases between. The CDR3 nucleotides read TGTGCCAGTTTCGCCACGAACACTGAAGCTTTCTTT. Translated, it gives CASFATNTEAFF.

The chain links TRBV3-1 to TRBJ2-2; the match to TRBD1 covers 10 bases. V shed 4 bases, J shed 4 bases, and the junction held 3 bases outside the gene matches. The CDR3 covers 15 residues. Looked up from germline, CDR1 is LGHDT and CDR2 is YNNKEL (reference sequence). DNA of the CDR3: TGTGCCAGCAGCCTCCGGGACAGGGGCACCGGGGAGCTGTTTTTT. Encoded protein: CASSLRDRGTGELFF.

Ten or more counts support this clonotype. The chain uses TRBV7-2 and TRBJ1-2; D not resolved. There are 12 residues in the CDR3. The germline V gene encodes CDR1 SGHTA and CDR2 FQGNSA. V was trimmed by 1 base and J by 4 bases, leaving 4 bases between them. This CDR3 reads CASSLEVYGYTF. CDR3 nucleotides: TGTGCCAGCAGCTTAGAAGTCTATGGCTACACCTTC.

Of note for this clonotype: A much bigger clone sits one base away, suggesting this may be a read error. The gene calls are TRBV11-2 and TRBJ2-7, with TRBD1 matching over 7 bases. Germline values: CDR1 SGHAT, CDR2 FQNNGV. This CDR3 is built from 15 residues. J gave up 2 bases and V 3 bases, and 7 bases lay outside the gene matches. As DNA, the CDR3 is TGTGCCAGCAGCTTGGAGACAGGGCCCCCCTACGAGCAGTACTTC. It codes for CASSLETGPPYEQYF. Full variable domain (remainder filled in from reference TRBV11-2 and TRBJ2-7): EAGVAQSPRYKIIEKRQSVAFWCNPISGHATLYWYQQILGQGPKLLIQFQNNGVVDDSQLPKDRFSAERLKGVDSTLKIQPAKLEDSAVYLCASSLETGPPYEQYFGPGTRLTVT.

This clonotype was seen only once. The rearrangement joins TRBV14 to TRBJ1-1; D might be TRBD1 (5 bases). Trimming pared 4 bases from V and 5 bases from J, leaving 11 bases between. Germline V gene sequence: CDR1 SGHDN, CDR2 FVKESK. The CDR3 spans 13 residues. The chain's CDR3 is CASSPSRETEAFF. CDR3 in DNA: TGTGCCAGCAGCCCTTCCAGGGAGACTGAAGCTTTCTTT.

The chain employs TRBV10-2 and TRBJ1-1; 9 positions match TRBD1. The V segment lost 7 bases and the J segment 5 bases; nucleotides outside the gene matches: 11. There are 15 residues in the CDR3. Germline V gene data show CDR1 as WSHSY and CDR2 as SAAADI. The chain's CDR3 is CASTRKTGGKTEAFF. Written as DNA, the CDR3 is TGCGCCAGCACACGAAAGACAGGGGGTAAGACTGAAGCTTTCTTT.

The gene calls are TRBV29-1 and TRBJ2-3, with D possibly TRBD2 on 8 matching bases. CDR3 length: 14 residues. The ends were cut back, 7 bases at V and 4 bases at J, with 18 bases in the middle. Germline CDR1 is SQVTM and CDR2 is ANQGSEA. CDR3 region: CSARGGGGPDTQYF. CDR3 nucleotide sequence: TGCAGCGCCCGAGGGGGCGGGGGGCCAGATACGCAGTATTTT.